This T cell receptor beta chain appears in the sequencing data of a study of T cells after yellow fever vaccination. The CDR3 has 13 residues. UMIs and a universal primer site were added when TCR cDNA was made by 5'RACE template switching. From the 5' RACE reads, TCRdb called clonotypes with MiXCR, one entry per CDR3 protein. The sample lists hundreds of thousands of distinct CDR3 sequences, 9% to 15% seen once, with 14% to 15% in the top ten. General study points: FACS-sorted repertoires could harbor abundant contaminating bulk-population clonotypes. Peak timing came faster in the weaker secondary response, day 5 versus 15. Although most clonotypes did not, a small share appeared in both CD4 and CD8 compartments.

In this sample, this clonotype turned up a few times. Antigen specificity is unknown. The material sequenced was PBMCs, taken on the day of the yellow fever booster vaccination. The sequence came from a man younger than 40 who received the YFV17D yellow fever vaccine. V and J are TRBV6-7 and TRBJ2-1; 12 bases fit TRBD2. TRBV6-7 qualifies as an ORF whose function is uncertain. CDR3 nucleotide sequence: TGTGCTAGTCTAGCGGGAGGGGAGAATGAGCAGTTCTTC. Translated: CASLAGGENEQFF.